These 11 T cell receptor beta chains share one sample of origin, sequenced in a study of breast tumors, draining lymph nodes, adjacent tissues. Via MiXCR, TCRdb re-called the multiplex PCR reads, giving one row per CDR3 protein. The top ten hold over 0.95% of the sample, which has 270,000 or so distinct CDR3 sequences, 30% seen once. Samples came from axillary lymph nodes draining the breast cancer. The sample comprised axillary lymph node tissue. These receptor sequences come from a female donor with breast cancer. Some clones in this sample may be carry-over from other donors' samples.

The J gene is TRBJ2-1, the V gene TRBV7-8; 9 nucleotides line up with TRBD1. V was pared by 8 bases and J by 6 bases, with 14 bases of the junction left unmatched. The V gene's germline CDR1 is SGHVS and CDR2 FQNEAQ. The CDR3 has 16 amino acids. This CDR3 is CASSPTGTGWVNEQFF. CDR3 coding DNA: TGTGCCAGCTCACCAACCGGGACAGGGTGGGTCAATGAGCAGTTCTTC.

This clonotype was seen once. One base away lies a much larger clone, so this may be a sequencing read error. This CDR3 is CASSSVGQSTDTQYF. The DNA of the CDR3 is TGTGCCAGCAGCTCGGTTGGACAGTCCACAGATACGCAGTATTTT. The V and J genes are TRBV5-4 and TRBJ2-3; the D gene is possibly TRBD1 (6 bases). The germline V gene has CDR1 SGHNT and CDR2 YYREEE (reference sequence). This CDR3 is 15 amino acids long. The V gene lost 3 bases and the J gene lost 2 bases, with 13 bases spanning the gap.

This clonotype was seen once. A read error may account for a junction end that differs from germline. The V call is TRBV9, the J call TRBJ1-2; a possible D gene is TRBD1 (5 bases). The germline V gene has CDR1 SGDLS and CDR2 YYNGEE. This CDR3 spans 16 amino acids. The CDR3 region is CASSVGPDTFPYGYTF. CDR3 in DNA: TGTGCCAGCAGCGTAGGGCCGGACACCTTCCCCTATGGCTATACCTTC.

This clonotype has at least ten counts. This chain uses TRBV29-1 with TRBJ2-5; 7 nucleotides line up with TRBD2. CDR1 and CDR2 (germline): SQVTM, ANQGSEA. V shed 8 bases, J shed 2 bases, and the junction held 5 bases outside the gene matches. The CDR3 is made up of 12 amino acids. The CDR3 nucleotides read TGCAGCATAACTAGCGCGCAAGAGACCCAGTACTTC. This gives the protein CSITSAQETQYF.

Many counts were recorded for this clonotype. The chain combines TRBV4-3 with TRBJ2-3, with 9 bases fitting TRBD2. Germline V gives CDR1 LGHNA, CDR2 YSLEER. V lost 0 bases, J lost 0 bases, and 7 bases stayed unmatched. The CDR3 is 18 residues long. The DNA of the CDR3 is TGCGCCAGCAGCCAAGAATGGGCGGGGGGGCATAGCACAGATACGCAGTATTTT. Translated, it gives CASSQEWAGGHSTDTQYF.

This clonotype was seen only a few times. V gene TRBV7-9 combines with J gene TRBJ1-1; maybe TRBD1 (5 bases). Germline loops: CDR1 SEHNR, CDR2 FQNEAQ (reference sequence). The CDR3 consists of 13 residues. V lost 1 base and J lost 10, with 13 bases in between. CDR3 nucleotides: TGTGCCAGCAGCTTAGGTCAGGGCCCAGGAGCTTTCTTT. Its protein is CASSLGQGPGAFF.

In the case of this clonotype: This may be a read error: a much more frequent sequence differs by one nucleotide. V usage is TRBV6-6 and J usage is TRBJ2-6; D may be TRBD1 (5 bases). The length of the CDR3 is 13 residues. CDR1 and CDR2 (germline): MNHNY, SVGAGI (reference sequence). The CDR3 nucleotides read TGTGCCAGCAAGGGGTTAGGGGCCGACGTCCTGACTTTC. It translates to CASKGLGADVLTF.

At least ten counts were recorded for this clonotype. The chain recombines TRBV19 with TRBJ2-2; D remains ambiguous. V lost 5 bases and J 5 bases, leaving 12 bases between the germline ends. Germline assignment: CDR1 LNHDA and CDR2 SQIVND (reference sequence). The CDR3 has 14 amino acids. This CDR3 is CASSPVVVTGELFF. As DNA, the CDR3 is TGTGCCAGTAGTCCGGTAGTGGTAACCGGGGAGCTGTTTTTT.

As for this clonotype: Its ends do not fully match the called genes, so a read error is possible. The chain has TRBV11-2 and TRBJ2-7, with TRBD1 matching over 7 bases. CDR3 length: 17 amino acids. In germline, CDR1 is SGHAT, CDR2 FQNNGV. DNA for the CDR3: TGTGCCAGCAGCGTAATAGTGGTGGGACAGCCCCGGTGGGAGCAGTGCTTC. Translating it yields CASSVIVVGQPRWEQCF.

Comments on this clonotype: A much larger clone lies a single base off, so this may be a read error. The chain couples TRBV11-2 to TRBJ2-1; D is tentatively TRBD1 or TRBD2 (6 bases each). This CDR3 spans 15 amino acids. CDR1 is SGHAT and CDR2 is FQNNGV in the germline V gene. Trimming pared 5 bases from V and 8 bases from J, leaving 19 bases between. As DNA, the CDR3 is TGTGCCAGCAGCCGGGACGGGGGCGACAGTGATGAGCAGTTCTTC. This translates into CASSRDGGDSDEQFF.

This clonotype was observed many times. The chain uses TRBV6-5 and TRBJ1-4, with TRBD1 identical over 9 bases. The CDR3 covers 14 residues. CDR1 and CDR2 (germline): MNHEY, SVGAGI. V was clipped by 9 bases and J by 5 bases; unmatched bases: 7. For the CDR3, the DNA is TGTGCCAGTAAACAGGGGGCCTTGAATGAAAAACTGTTTTTT. Protein: CASKQGALNEKLFF.